The 12 T cell receptor beta chains presented below share a single source sample, sequenced in a study of T cell changes during pregnancy in multiple sclerosis. Generated by immunoSEQ multiplex PCR, the TCRdb table keeps only in-frame clones and is missing some. The sample records 130,000 or so clones, approximately 95% being singletons. Source: peripheral blood, taken before pregnancy. These receptors were taken from a female donor with multiple sclerosis, enrolled in a pregnancy study.

The V gene is TRBV28, the J gene TRBJ2-3; tentative D call: TRBD2 (5 bases). Germline V gene data show CDR1 as MDHEN and CDR2 as SYDVKM. This CDR3 comprises 14 residues. The V gene lost 3 bases and the J gene lost 0 bases, with 7 bases spanning the gap. This CDR3 is CASSFGGSTDTQYF. DNA of the CDR3: TGTGCCAGCAGTTTCGGCGGGAGCACAGATACGCAGTATTTT.

This chain links TRBV28 with TRBJ2-1, with D tentatively TRBD2 (6 bases). Trimming took 5 bases from V and 11 from J, leaving 22 bases between them. Per germline, CDR1 MDHEN and CDR2 SYDVKM. CDR3 length: 15 residues. CDR3 protein: CASSTSRRTTMQQFF. The CDR3 DNA reads as TGTGCCAGCAGTACTAGCCGGAGAACCACAATGCAGCAGTTCTTC.

The CDR3 loop reads CASSQGATETQYF. The CDR3 DNA is TGCGCCAGCAGCCAGGGGGCGACTGAGACCCAGTACTTC. The chain has TRBV5-1 and TRBJ2-5; 8 bases are shared with TRBD1. Germline lookup yields CDR1 SGHRS and CDR2 YFSETQ. The V and J ends lost 4 bases and 5 bases, in that order; junction bases with no gene match: 4. This CDR3 is 13 amino acids long.

The CDR3 DNA reads as TGTGCCAGCAGCAATTCATTAGCGGGAGGTAGCACAGATACGCAGTATTTT. It encodes CASSNSLAGGSTDTQYF. The V and J genes are TRBV9 and TRBJ2-3; 10 nucleotides align to TRBD2. Germline assignment: CDR1 SGDLS and CDR2 YYNGEE. The CDR3 covers 17 residues. J was trimmed by 0 bases and V by 4 bases; bases with no gene match: 8.

The genes are TRBV19 and TRBJ1-5; tentative D call: TRBD1 (5 bases). Trimming took 2 bases from V and 3 from J, leaving 20 bases between them. The CDR3 is made up of 18 amino acids. Germline V gene lookup returns CDR1 LNHDA and CDR2 SQIVND (reference sequence). This chain's CDR3 is CASSISTPAQAINQPQHF. CDR3 bases: TGTGCCAGTAGTATATCTACCCCGGCACAGGCCATCAATCAGCCCCAGCATTTT.

This chain links TRBV2 with TRBJ1-5; 7 bases match TRBD1. Trimming cost V 1 base and J 0 bases; bases outside gene matches: 3. The CDR3 contains 16 residues. Germline V CDR1 and CDR2: SNHLY, FYNNEI. The CDR3 DNA is TGTGCCAGCAGTGAAGAAAGGGGGCTTAGCAATCAGCCCCAGCATTTT. This sequence encodes CASSEERGLSNQPQHF.

The J gene is TRBJ2-4, the V gene TRBV18; a possible D gene is TRBD1 (5 bases). Germline V gene sequence: CDR1 KGHSH, CDR2 LQKENI. The CDR3 is 16 amino acids. V was cut by 2 bases and J by 0 bases, with 11 bases left in between. The CDR3 coding sequence is TGTGCCAGCTCACCAATGGCAGGGCTAGCCAAAAACATTCAGTACTTC. It codes for CASSPMAGLAKNIQYF.

This clone was seen just once. The junction does not match germline at one end; this may be a read error. The sample contains more than one DNA sequence encoding this CDR3. The genes are TRBV18 and TRBJ1-1, with TRBD1 identical over 11 bases. CDR3 length equals 16 residues. CDR1 and CDR2 from the germline V gene are KGHSH and LQKENI. CDR3 coding DNA: TGTGCCAGCTCACCCCAACCGGACAGGGGGCTCACTGAAGCTTTTTTT. It yields the protein CASSPQPDRGLTEAFF.

In its sample, this clone was seen once. The genes are TRBV25-1 and TRBJ2-5; possible D gene TRBD1, 6 bases. The CDR3 consists of 16 residues. V gave up 4 bases and J gave up 4 bases, with 19 bases separating them. Germline V gene sequence: CDR1 MGHDK, CDR2 SYGVNS. The CDR3 region is CASSALKGRGLETQYF. The CDR3 nucleotides read TGTGCCAGCAGTGCGCTGAAGGGCAGGGGTTTAGAGACCCAGTACTTC. Complete variable domain (other parts from reference TRBV25-1 and TRBJ2-5): EADIYQTPRYLVIGTGKKITLECSQTMGHDKMYWYQQDPGMELHLIHYSYGVNSTEKGDLSSESTVSRIRTEHFPLTLESARPSHTSQYLCASSALKGRGLETQYFGPGTRLLVL.

This chain connects TRBV18 to TRBJ1-2, with unresolved D. The CDR3 runs 13 residues. CDR1 is KGHSH, CDR2 LQKENI, per germline. V gave up 1 base and J gave up 6 bases, with 9 bases separating them. CDR3 region: CASSPREDDGYTF. CDR3 in DNA: TGTGCCAGCTCACCACGGGAGGACGATGGCTACACCTTC.

The genes are TRBV15 and TRBJ2-3, with a possible D match to TRBD1 (6 bases). Trimming left V 1 base short and J 1 base short, with 12 bases between. CDR3 length: 16 residues. CDR1 is LNHNV, CDR2 YYDKDF, per germline (reference sequence). This CDR3 reads CATSRVQGPGTDTQYF. CDR3 nucleotides: TGTGCCACCAGCAGAGTACAGGGCCCCGGCACAGATACGCAGTATTTT.

V gene TRBV19 combines with J gene TRBJ2-1; 7 nucleotides line up with TRBD1. The CDR3 has 16 residues. Germline V gene sequence: CDR1 LNHDA, CDR2 SQIVND (reference sequence). Trimming cost V 9 bases and J 3 bases; bases outside gene matches: 14. In nucleotides, the CDR3 is TGTGCCAGGGCCAGTCGATCCACAGGGGACTACAATGAGCAGTTCTTC. Translated, it gives CARASRSTGDYNEQFF.